Listed here is a single T cell receptor beta chain. Its antigen is unknown. This entry comes from a study of T-cell reconstitution after alpha-beta-depleted transplantation in children. Study-wide results and limits: After transplant, at about two months, alpha-beta T cells were reportedly derived from several hundred expanded graft clones. Surviving thymic progenitors and recipient T cells were the source of high TCRbeta diversity at day 60 in some patients. One year after transplant, T-cell counts and diversity came mostly from newly produced T cells.

During its preparation, the TCRbeta library received unique molecular identifiers. TCRdb re-derived calls from the PCR reads in MiXCR, one entry per CDR3 protein. The sample carries around 450,000 distinct CDR3 sequences, roughly 16% recorded once. Source: PBMCs, mostly from graft donor cells, taken 360 days after TCRalphabeta/CD19-depleted stem cell transplant. The sequence was obtained from a boy younger than two who had a stem cell transplant for Wiskott-Aldrich syndrome, so the T cells may come from the graft donor.

Here the CDR3 DNA reads TGTGCCAGCAGGGGAGGAAACTATGGCTACACCTTC. This encodes CASRGGNYGYTF. The genes are TRBV6-5 and TRBJ1-2; D remains ambiguous. The CDR3 spans 12 residues. V was trimmed by 6 bases and J by 2 bases, leaving 7 bases between them. Germline assignment: CDR1 MNHEY and CDR2 SVGAGI.